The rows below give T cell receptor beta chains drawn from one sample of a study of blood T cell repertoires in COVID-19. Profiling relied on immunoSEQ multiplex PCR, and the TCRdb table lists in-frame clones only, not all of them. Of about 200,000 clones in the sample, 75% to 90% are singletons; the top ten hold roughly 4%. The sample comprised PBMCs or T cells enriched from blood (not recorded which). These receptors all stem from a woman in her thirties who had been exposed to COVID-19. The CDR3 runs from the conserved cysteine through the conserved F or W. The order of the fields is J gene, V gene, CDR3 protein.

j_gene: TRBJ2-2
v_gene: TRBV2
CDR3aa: CASSEGQSSGELFF

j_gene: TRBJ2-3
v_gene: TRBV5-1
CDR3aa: CASSLGGSVFTDTQYF

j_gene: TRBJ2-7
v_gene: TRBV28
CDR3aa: CASSLRHRGFVDEQYF

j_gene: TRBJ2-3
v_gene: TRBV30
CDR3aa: CAWSARADTQYF

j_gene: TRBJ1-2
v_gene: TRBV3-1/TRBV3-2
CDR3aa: CASSQTGGDGYTF

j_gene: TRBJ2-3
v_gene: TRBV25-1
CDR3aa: CASRIAGGSTDTQYF

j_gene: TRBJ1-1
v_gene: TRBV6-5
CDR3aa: CASRGDRAGTEAFF

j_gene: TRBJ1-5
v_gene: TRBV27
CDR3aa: CASRAEEQGNQPQHF

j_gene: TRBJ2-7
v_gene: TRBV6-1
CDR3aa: CASSVRSAGTGLNEQYF

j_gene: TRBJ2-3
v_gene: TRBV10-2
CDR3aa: CASSVAGRTDTQYF

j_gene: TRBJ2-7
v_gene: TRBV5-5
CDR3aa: CASSRGSYEQYF

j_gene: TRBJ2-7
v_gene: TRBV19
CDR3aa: CASSEGSGTGAHEQYF

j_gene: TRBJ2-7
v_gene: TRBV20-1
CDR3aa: CSASKGTLSYEQYF

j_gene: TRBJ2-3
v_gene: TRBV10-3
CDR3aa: CAISARGGAGGDTQYF

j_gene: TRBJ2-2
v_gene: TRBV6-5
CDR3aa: CASSRQGPFTGELFF

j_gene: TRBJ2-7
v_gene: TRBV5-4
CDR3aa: CASSPGQSYEQYF

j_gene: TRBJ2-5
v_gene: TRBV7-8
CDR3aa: CASSSTVNIQETQYF

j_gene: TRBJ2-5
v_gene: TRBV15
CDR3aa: CATSRSGGGVETQYF

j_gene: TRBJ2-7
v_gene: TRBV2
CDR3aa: CASSGVSGGVYEQYF

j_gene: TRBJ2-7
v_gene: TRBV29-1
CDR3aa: CSVEKGAGGDEQYF

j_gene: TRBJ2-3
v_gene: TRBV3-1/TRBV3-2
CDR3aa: CASRQTDTQYF

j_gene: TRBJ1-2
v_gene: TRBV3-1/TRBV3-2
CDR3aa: CASSPFFVRGAGYTF

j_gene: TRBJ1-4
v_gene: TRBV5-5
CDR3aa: CASSFWGEGEKLFF

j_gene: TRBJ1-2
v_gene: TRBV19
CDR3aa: CATGLQGIGYTF

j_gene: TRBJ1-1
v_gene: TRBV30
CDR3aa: CAWSRLGTANTEAFF

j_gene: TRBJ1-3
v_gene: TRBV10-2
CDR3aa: CASSDPGVGNTIYF

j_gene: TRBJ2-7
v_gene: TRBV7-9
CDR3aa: CASGPNEQYF

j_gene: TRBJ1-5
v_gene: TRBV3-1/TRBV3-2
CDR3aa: CASSQGARANQPQHF

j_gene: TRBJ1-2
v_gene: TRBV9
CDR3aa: CASSVGGSNYGYTF